Sequencing of this T cell receptor beta chain was carried out in a study of response to subunit inactivated influenza vaccine. Study findings and constraints: Seasonal influenza vaccination, on each occasion, was suggested by the authors to recruit few new T cells.

From the RT-PCR reads, TCRdb called clonotypes with MiXCR, one entry per CDR3 protein. Of about 830,000 distinct CDR3 sequences listed, 15% to 20% were seen once; the top ten hold approximately 10%. V was clipped by 4 bases and J by 4 bases; unmatched bases: 7. CDR3 length: 15 amino acids. CDR1 and CDR2 from the germline V gene are SGHRS and YFSETQ. On this clonotype: Its antigen remains unidentified.

The V call is TRBV5-1, the J call TRBJ2-1, with 8 nucleotides matching TRBD2. Source: PBMCs from blood, taken around 5 days after vaccination. The TCR comes from a man between 45 and 60 years old who received an inactivated influenza vaccine. Here the CDR3 reads CASSASGRGYNEQFF. CDR3 nucleotides: TGCGCCAGCAGCGCTTCCGGGAGGGGTTACAATGAGCAGTTCTTC.